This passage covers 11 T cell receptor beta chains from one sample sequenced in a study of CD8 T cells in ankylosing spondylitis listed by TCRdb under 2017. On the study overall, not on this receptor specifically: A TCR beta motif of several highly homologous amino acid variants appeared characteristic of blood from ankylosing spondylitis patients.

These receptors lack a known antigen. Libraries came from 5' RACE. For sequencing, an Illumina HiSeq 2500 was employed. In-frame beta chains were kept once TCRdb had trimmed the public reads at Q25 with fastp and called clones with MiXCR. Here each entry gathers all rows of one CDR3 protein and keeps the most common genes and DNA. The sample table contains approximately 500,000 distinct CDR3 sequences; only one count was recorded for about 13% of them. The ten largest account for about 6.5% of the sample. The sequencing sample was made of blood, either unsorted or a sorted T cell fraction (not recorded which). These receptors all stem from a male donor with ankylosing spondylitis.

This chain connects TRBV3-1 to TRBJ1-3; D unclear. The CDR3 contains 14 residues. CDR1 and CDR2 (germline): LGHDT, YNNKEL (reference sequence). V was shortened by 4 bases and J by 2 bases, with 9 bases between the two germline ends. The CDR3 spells CASSRTPPGNTIYF. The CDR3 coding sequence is TGTGCCAGCAGCCGGACTCCCCCTGGAAACACCATATATTTT.

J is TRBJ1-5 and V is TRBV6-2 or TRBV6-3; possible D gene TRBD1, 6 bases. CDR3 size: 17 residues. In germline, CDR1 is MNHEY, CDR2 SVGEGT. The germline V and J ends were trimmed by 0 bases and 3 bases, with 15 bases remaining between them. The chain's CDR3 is CASSYSRGGLDNQPQHF. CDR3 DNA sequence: TGTGCCAGCAGTTACTCGAGGGGGGGCCTAGACAATCAGCCCCAGCATTTT.

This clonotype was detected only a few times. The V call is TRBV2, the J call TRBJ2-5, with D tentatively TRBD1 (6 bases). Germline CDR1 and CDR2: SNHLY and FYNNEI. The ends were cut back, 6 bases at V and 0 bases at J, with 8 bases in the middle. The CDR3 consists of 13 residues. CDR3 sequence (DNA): TGTGCCAGCAGAGGGGGTTACCAAGAGACCCAGTACTTC. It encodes CASRGGYQETQYF.

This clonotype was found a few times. The DNA for the CDR3 is TGTGCCAGCAGCGTGAAGGCGGGATGGCACAATGAGCAGTTCTTC. This encodes CASSVKAGWHNEQFF. The chain uses TRBV5-4 and TRBJ2-1, with D possibly matching TRBD2 (6 bases). V was pared by 4 bases and J by 5 bases, with 16 bases between. Germline-derived CDR1 and CDR2 are SGHNT and YYREEE (reference sequence). The CDR3 loop spans 15 amino acids.

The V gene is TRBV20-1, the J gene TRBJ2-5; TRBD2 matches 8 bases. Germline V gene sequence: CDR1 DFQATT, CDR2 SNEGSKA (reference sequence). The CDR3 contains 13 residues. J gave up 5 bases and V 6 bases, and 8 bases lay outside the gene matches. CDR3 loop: CSAQREPRETQYF. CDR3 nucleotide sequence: TGCAGTGCGCAGCGGGAGCCACGGGAGACCCAGTACTTC.

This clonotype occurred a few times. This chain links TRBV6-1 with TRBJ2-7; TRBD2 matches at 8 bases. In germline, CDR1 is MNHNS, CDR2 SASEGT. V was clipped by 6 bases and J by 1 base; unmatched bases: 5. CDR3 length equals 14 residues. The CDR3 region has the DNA TGTGCCAGCAGCCCAGCGGGAGTGTCCTACGAGCAGTACTTC. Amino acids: CASSPAGVSYEQYF.

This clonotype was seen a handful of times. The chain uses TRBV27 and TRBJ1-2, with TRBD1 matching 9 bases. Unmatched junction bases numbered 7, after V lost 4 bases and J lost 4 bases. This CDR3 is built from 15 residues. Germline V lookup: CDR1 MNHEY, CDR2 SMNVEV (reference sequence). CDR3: CASSSYRGLRYGYTF. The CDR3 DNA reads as TGTGCCAGCAGTTCCTACAGGGGGCTGCGCTATGGCTACACCTTC.

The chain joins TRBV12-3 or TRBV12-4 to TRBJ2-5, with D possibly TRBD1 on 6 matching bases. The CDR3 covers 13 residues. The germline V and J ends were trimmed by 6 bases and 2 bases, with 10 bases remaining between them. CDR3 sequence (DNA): TGTGCCAGCAGCGTCGGACAGCAAGAGACCCAGTACTTC. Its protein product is CASSVGQQETQYF.

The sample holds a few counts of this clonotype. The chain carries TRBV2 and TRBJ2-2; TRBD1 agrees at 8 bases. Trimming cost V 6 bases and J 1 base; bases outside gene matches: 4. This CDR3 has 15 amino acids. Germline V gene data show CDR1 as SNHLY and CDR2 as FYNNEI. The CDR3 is CASRPGQENTGELFF. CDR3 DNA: TGTGCCAGCAGGCCGGGACAGGAGAACACCGGGGAGCTGTTTTTT.

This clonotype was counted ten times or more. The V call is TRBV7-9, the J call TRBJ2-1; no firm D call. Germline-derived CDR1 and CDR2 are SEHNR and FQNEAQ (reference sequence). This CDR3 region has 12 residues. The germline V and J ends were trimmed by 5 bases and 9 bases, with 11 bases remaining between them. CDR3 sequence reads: CASSLDKIEQFF. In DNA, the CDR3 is TGTGCCAGCAGCCTAGACAAGATTGAGCAGTTCTTC.

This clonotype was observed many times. CDR3 amino acids: CASTDFEGWNTEAFF. The CDR3 bases are TGTGCCAGCACCGATTTTGAGGGTTGGAACACTGAAGCTTTCTTT. The chain has TRBV6-1 and TRBJ1-1, with D unclear. CDR1 and CDR2 from the germline V gene are MNHNS and SASEGT. CDR3 length equals 15 residues. Trimming pared 7 bases from V and 1 base from J, leaving 16 bases between.